Each of the 11 T cell receptor beta chains below was sequenced from the same sample in a study of Graves' ophthalmopathy and Graves' hyperthyroidism. CDR3 regions of TCR beta were amplified from RNA transcripts. Amplification began with first-round RT-PCR using HTBI primers, then second-round multiplex PCR was performed. TCRdb re-derived calls from the multiplex PCR reads in MiXCR, one entry per CDR3 protein. The sample includes 260,000 or so distinct CDR3 sequences, less than 55% of them seen just once. Sequencing was done on a sample of peripheral blood. These receptors were collected from an adult man with Graves' ophthalmopathy.

This clonotype has at least ten counts. V usage is TRBV15 and J usage is TRBJ1-2; 8 positions agree with TRBD1. Germline loops: CDR1 LNHNV, CDR2 YYDKDF (reference sequence). The CDR3 sequence is 12 residues long. J lost 14 bases, V lost 9 bases, and 14 bases had no gene match. The DNA for the CDR3 is TGTGCCACTAGCCGGGACAGGACCTCCCAAACCTTC. Translated, it gives CATSRDRTSQTF.

Note on this clonotype: Its ends do not fully match the called genes, so a read error is possible. This chain links TRBV10-3 with TRBJ2-7, with 8 bases that match TRBD2. From germline, CDR1 is ENHRY and CDR2 SYGVKD. The CDR3 has 15 amino acids. This CDR3 is CASSSLSGAGYEQYF. Written as DNA, the CDR3 is TGTGCCAGCAGTTCCCTTAGCGGGGCAGGTTACGAGCAGTACTTC.

V is TRBV5-1 and J is TRBJ1-1, with 7 bases fitting TRBD1. The CDR3 covers 15 residues. Per germline, CDR1 SGHRS and CDR2 YFSETQ. The V segment lost 0 bases and the J segment 6 bases; nucleotides outside the gene matches: 8. The CDR3, as DNA: TGCGCCAGCAGCTTGGGAGGGGGCGTGAGATCTGAAGCTTTCTTT. This encodes CASSLGGGVRSEAFF.

This clonotype is a singleton in its sample. V usage is TRBV12-5 and J usage is TRBJ1-5; D is ambiguous. CDR1 and CDR2 (germline): LGHNT, FRNRAP. The CDR3 sequence is 11 residues long. V was cut by 2 bases and J by 6 bases, with 2 bases left in between. The CDR3 is CASGLIQPQHF. CDR3 DNA: TGTGCTAGTGGTTTGATTCAGCCCCAGCATTTT. Supplemented by reference TRBV12-5 and TRBJ1-5, the full variable domain reads DARVTQTPRHKVTEMGQEVTMRCQPILGHNTVFWYRQTMMQGLELLAYFRNRAPLDDSGMPKDRFSAEMPDATLATLKIQPSEPRDSAVYFCASGLIQPQHFGDGTRLSIL.

The rearrangement uses TRBV6-5 and TRBJ1-6; D remains ambiguous. Between the trimmed V and J ends, which lost 2 bases and 8 bases, there was a span of 7 bases. There are 13 residues in the CDR3. Germline-derived CDR1 and CDR2 are MNHEY and SVGAGI. In nucleotides, the CDR3 is TGTGCCAGCAGTTACAGGGCTCATTCACCCCTCCACTTT. It yields the protein CASSYRAHSPLHF.

This clonotype was detected a few times. A read error may produce the germline difference seen at one junction end. The rearrangement joins TRBV19 to TRBJ2-7; 8 positions agree with TRBD2. This CDR3 contains 11 residues. Per the germline V gene, CDR1 is LNHDA and CDR2 is SQIVND (reference sequence). This chain's CDR3 is CSVERGGEQYF. In nucleotides, the CDR3 is TGCAGCGTTGAACGGGGGGGGGAGCAGTACTTC. Drawing the rest from reference TRBV19 and TRBJ2-7, the complete variable domain is DGGITQSPKYLFRKEGQNVTLSCEQNLNHDAMYWYRQDPGQGLRLIYYSQIVNDFQKGDIAEGYSVSREKKESFPLTVTSAQKNPTAFYLCSVERGGEQYFGPGTRLTVT.

The chain employs TRBV7-9 and TRBJ2-7, with D maybe TRBD2 (5 bases). TRBJ2-1 matches the DNA end more closely, so the J call is doubtful. Per the germline V gene, CDR1 is SEHNR and CDR2 is FQNEAQ (reference sequence). The CDR3 is 12 residues long. For the CDR3, the DNA is TGTGCCTCCTGGGGAGTGTACAATGAGCAGTTCTTC. Translated, it gives CASWGVYNEQFF.

The J gene is TRBJ2-2, the V gene TRBV10-1; D unclear. Germline CDR1 and CDR2: WNHNN and SYGVQD (reference sequence). Trimming removed 4 bases at V and 8 bases at J, with 8 bases between. CDR3 length: 12 amino acids. The CDR3 nucleotides read TGCGCCAGCAGTGGGATAAAAGGGGAGCTGTTTTTT. Translation gives CASSGIKGELFF.

There are a few counts of this clonotype. The chain carries TRBV2 and TRBJ2-2; 11 bases align to TRBD2. Germline V gene data show CDR1 as SNHLY and CDR2 as FYNNEI. V gave up 6 bases and J gave up 4 bases; unmatched junction bases: 4. The CDR3 runs to 15 residues. The CDR3 region is CASSKTSGVTGELFF. The CDR3 coding sequence is TGTGCCAGCAGCAAGACTAGCGGGGTCACCGGGGAGCTGTTTTTT.

V gene TRBV7-3 combines with J gene TRBJ1-4; D unclear. The CDR3 covers 15 residues. From germline, CDR1 is SGHTA and CDR2 FQGTGA. With 5 bases removed from V and 5 bases from J, the gap between germline ends came to 15 bases. The CDR3 sequence is CASSLRREQNEKLFF. The CDR3 coding sequence is TGTGCCAGCAGCCTTCGTCGGGAACAGAATGAAAAACTGTTTTTT.

The CDR3 reads CSARPRDSGNTIYF. CDR3 DNA: TGCAGTGCTAGGCCCAGGGATTCTGGAAACACCATATATTTT. This chain links TRBV20-1 with TRBJ1-3, with D maybe TRBD1 (5 bases). The ends were cut back, 3 bases at V and 1 base at J, with 10 bases in the middle. Germline values: CDR1 DFQATT, CDR2 SNEGSKA (reference sequence). The CDR3 is 14 amino acids.